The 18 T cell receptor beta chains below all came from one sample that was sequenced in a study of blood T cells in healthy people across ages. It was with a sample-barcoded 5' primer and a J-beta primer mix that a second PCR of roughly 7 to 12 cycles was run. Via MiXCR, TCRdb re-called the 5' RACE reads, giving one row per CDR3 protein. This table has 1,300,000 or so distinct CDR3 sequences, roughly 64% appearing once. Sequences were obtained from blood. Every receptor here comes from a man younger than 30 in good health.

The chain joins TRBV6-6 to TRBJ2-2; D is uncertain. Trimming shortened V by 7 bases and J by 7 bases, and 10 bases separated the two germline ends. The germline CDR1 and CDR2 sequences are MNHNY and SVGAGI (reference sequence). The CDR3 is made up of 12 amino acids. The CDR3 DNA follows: TGTGCCAGCACCCCGCGGAGCGGGGAGCTGTTTTTT. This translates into CASTPRSGELFF.

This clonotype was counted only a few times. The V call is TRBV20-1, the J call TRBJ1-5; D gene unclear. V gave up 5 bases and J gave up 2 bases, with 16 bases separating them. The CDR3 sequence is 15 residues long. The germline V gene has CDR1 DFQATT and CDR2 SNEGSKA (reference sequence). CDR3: CSAPQTGNGNQPQHF. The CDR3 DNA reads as TGCAGTGCTCCCCAGACCGGGAACGGCAATCAGCCCCAGCATTTT.

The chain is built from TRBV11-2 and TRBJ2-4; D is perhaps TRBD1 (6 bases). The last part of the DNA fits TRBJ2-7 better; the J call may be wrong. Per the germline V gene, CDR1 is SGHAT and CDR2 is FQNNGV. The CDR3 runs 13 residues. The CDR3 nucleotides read TGTGCCAGCTCGCAAATCAGGGGCCACGAGCAGTACTTC. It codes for CASSQIRGHEQYF.

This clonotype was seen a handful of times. In DNA, the CDR3 is TGCGCCAGCAGCCTCCTGGAGGGGGGAGAGACCCAGTACTTC. Its protein is CASSLLEGGETQYF. The chain combines TRBV4-1 with TRBJ2-5, with D perhaps TRBD1 or TRBD2 (6 bases each). The CDR3 runs to 14 residues. The germline V gene encodes CDR1 MGHRA and CDR2 YSYEKL. Between the trimmed V and J ends, which lost 4 bases and 4 bases, there was a span of 13 bases.

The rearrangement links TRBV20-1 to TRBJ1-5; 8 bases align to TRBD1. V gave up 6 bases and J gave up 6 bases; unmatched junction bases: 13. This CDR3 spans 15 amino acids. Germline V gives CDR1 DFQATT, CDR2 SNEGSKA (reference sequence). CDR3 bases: TGCAGTGCCCGGACGGACAGGGAAAGAGGTCAGCCCCAGCATTTT. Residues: CSARTDRERGQPQHF.

CDR3 nucleotides: TGTGCCAGCAGTGAATGGACTAGCGGGAAACGCACAGATACGCAGTATTTT. Amino acid sequence: CASSEWTSGKRTDTQYF. J is TRBJ2-3 and V is TRBV12-3 or TRBV12-4; TRBD2 aligns across 12 bases. CDR3 length equals 17 residues. V was pared by 5 bases and J by 1 base, with 7 bases of the junction left unmatched.

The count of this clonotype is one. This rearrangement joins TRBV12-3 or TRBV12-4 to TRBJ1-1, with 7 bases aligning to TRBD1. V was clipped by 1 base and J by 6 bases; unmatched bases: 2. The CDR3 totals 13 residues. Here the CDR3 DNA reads TGTGCCAGCAGTTTAGGGACAGGCTCTGAAGCTTTCTTT. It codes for CASSLGTGSEAFF.

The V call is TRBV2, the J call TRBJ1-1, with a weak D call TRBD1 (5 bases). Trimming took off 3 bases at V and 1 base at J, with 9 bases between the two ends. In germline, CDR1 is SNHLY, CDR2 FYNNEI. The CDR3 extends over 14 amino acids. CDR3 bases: TGTGCCAGCAGTGAGGGACGGTGGAACACTGAAGCTTTCTTT. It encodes CASSEGRWNTEAFF.

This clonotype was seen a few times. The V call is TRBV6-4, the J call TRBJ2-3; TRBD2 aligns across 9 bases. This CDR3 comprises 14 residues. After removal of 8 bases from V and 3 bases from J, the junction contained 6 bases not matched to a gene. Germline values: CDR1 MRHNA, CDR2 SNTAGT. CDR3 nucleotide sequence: TGTGCCAGCGCCTTAGCGGGAGCGACAGATACGCAGTATTTT. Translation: CASALAGATDTQYF.

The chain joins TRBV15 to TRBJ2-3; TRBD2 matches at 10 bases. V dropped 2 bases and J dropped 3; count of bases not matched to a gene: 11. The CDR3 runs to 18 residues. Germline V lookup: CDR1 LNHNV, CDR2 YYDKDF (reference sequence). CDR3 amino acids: CATSRPYLAGDTTDTQYF. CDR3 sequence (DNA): TGTGCCACCAGCAGACCCTACCTAGCGGGAGATACGACAGATACGCAGTATTTT.

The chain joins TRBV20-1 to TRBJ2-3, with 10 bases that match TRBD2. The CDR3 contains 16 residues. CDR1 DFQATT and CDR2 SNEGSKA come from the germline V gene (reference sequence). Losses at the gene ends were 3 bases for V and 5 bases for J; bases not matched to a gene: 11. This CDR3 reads CSASSQLAGAGDTQYF. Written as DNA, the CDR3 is TGCAGTGCTAGCAGCCAGCTAGCGGGAGCCGGAGATACGCAGTATTTT.

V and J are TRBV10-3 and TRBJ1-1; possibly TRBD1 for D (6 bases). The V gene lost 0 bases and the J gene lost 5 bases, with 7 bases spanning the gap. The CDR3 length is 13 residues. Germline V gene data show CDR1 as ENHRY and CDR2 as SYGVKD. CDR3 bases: TGTGCCATCAGTGAGTCAGGGGGAACTGAAGCTTTCTTT. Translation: CAISESGGTEAFF.

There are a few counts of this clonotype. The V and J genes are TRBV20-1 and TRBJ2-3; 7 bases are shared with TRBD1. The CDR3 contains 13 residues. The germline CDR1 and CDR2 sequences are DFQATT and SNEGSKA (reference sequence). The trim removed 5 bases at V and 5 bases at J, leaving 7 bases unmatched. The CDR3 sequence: CSASGQLQDTQYF. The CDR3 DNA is TGCAGTGCTTCGGGACAGCTTCAAGATACGCAGTATTTT.

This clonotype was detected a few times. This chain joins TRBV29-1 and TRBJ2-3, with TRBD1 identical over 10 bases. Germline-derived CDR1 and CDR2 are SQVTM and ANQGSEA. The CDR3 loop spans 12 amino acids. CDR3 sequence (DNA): TGCACGGGACAGGGGAGCACAGATACGCAGTATTTT. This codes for CTGQGSTDTQYF.

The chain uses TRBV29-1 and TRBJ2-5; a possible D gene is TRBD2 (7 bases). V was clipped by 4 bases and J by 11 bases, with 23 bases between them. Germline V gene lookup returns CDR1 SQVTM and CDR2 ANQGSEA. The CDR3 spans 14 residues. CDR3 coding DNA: TGCAGCGTTGGGGGAGGGGGGTCAGGGCGGGAGCAGTACTTC. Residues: CSVGGGGSGREQYF.

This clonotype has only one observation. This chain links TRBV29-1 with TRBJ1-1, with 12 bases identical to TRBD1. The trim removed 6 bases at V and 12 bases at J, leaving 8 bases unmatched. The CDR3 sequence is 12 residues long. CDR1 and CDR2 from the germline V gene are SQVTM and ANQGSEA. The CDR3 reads CSVTGTGGLTFF. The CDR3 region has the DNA TGCAGCGTAACCGGGACAGGGGGCCTAACTTTCTTT.

Here the CDR3 reads CASSLFAEFNYGYTF. In nucleotides, the CDR3 is TGTGCCAGCAGTTTATTTGCTGAATTCAACTATGGCTACACCTTC. The rearrangement joins TRBV27 to TRBJ1-2, with D hard to call. The germline V and J ends were trimmed by 1 base and 2 bases, with 11 bases remaining between them. The CDR3 loop spans 15 amino acids. Germline V gene data show CDR1 as MNHEY and CDR2 as SMNVEV (reference sequence).

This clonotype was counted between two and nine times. The chain's CDR3 is CASSNPMGDTQYF. The DNA of the CDR3 is TGTGCCAGCAGCAATCCGATGGGGGATACGCAGTATTTT. The chain links TRBV7-8 to TRBJ2-3, with D unresolved. The CDR3 loop spans 13 amino acids. Germline-derived CDR1 and CDR2 are SGHVS and FQNEAQ. Trimming shortened V by 5 bases and J by 6 bases, and 12 bases separated the two germline ends.